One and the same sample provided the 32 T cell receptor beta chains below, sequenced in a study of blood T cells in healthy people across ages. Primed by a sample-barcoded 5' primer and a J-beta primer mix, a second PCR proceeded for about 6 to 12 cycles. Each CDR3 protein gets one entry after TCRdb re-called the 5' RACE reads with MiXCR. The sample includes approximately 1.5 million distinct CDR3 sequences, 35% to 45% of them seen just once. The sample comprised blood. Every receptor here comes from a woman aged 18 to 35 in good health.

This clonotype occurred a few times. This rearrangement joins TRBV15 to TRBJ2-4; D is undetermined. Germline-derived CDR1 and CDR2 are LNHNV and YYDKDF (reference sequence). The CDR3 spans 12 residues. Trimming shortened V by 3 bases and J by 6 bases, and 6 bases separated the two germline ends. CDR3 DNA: TGTGCCACCAGCAGGGGCCTAAACATTCAGTACTTC. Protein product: CATSRGLNIQYF. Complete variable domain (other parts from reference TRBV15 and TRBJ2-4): DAMVIQNPRYQVTQFGKPVTLSCSQTLNHNVMYWYQQKSSQAPKLLFHYYDKDFNNEADTPDNFQSRRPNTSFCFLDIRSPGLGDTAMYLCATSRGLNIQYFGAGTRLSVL.

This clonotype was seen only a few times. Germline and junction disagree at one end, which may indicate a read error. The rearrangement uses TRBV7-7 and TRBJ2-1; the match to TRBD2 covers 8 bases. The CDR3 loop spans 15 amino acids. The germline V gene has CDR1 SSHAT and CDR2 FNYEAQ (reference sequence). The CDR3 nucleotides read TGTGCTAGCAGCTTAGCGGGGACGGTGGGGGATGAGCAGTTCTTC. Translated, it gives CASSLAGTVGDEQFF.

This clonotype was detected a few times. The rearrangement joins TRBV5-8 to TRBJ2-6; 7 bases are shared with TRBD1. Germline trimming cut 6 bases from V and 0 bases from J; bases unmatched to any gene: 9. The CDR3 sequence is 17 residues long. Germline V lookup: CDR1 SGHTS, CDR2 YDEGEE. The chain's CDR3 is CASTRTGDRSGANVLTF. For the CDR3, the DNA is TGTGCCAGCACGCGAACAGGGGACCGCTCTGGGGCCAACGTCCTGACTTTC.

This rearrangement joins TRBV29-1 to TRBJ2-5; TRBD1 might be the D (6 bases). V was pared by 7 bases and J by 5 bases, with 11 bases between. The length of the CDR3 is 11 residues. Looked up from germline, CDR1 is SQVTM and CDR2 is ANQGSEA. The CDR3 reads CSAQGWETQYF. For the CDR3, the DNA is TGCAGCGCACAGGGTTGGGAGACCCAGTACTTC. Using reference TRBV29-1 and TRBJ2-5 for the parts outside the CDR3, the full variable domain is SAVISQKPSRDICQRGTSLTIQCQVDSQVTMMFWYRQQPGQSLTLIATANQGSEATYESGFVIDKFPISRPNLTFSTLTVSNMSPEDSSIYLCSAQGWETQYFGPGTRLLVL.

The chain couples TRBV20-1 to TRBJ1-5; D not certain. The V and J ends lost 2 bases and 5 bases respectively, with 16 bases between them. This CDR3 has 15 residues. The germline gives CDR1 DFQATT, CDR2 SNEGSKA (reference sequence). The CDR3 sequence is CSARPTLRVDQPQHF. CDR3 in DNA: TGCAGTGCTAGACCCACCTTAAGGGTAGATCAGCCCCAGCATTTT.

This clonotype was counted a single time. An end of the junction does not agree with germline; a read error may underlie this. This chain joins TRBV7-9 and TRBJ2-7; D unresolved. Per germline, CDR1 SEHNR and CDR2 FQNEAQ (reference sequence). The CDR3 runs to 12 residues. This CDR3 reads CSSSTPSYEQYF. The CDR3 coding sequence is TGTTCCAGCAGTACTCCGTCCTACGAGCAGTACTTC.

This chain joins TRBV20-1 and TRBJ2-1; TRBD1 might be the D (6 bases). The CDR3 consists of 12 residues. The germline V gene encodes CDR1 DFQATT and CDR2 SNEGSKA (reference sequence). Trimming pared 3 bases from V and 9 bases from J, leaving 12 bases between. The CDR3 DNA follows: TGCAGTGCTAGTGAAGGGGGTAGTGAGCAGTTCTTC. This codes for CSASEGGSEQFF.

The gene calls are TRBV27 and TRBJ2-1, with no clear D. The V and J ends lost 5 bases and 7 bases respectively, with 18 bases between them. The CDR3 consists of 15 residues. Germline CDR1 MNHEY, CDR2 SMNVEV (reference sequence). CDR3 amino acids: CASSLTPYPGNEQFF. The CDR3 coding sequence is TGTGCCAGCAGTCTTACGCCCTACCCAGGTAATGAGCAGTTCTTC.

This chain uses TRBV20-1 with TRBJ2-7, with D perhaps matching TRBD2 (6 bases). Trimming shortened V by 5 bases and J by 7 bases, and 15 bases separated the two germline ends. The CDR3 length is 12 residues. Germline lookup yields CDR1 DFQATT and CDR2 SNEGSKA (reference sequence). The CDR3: CSALTGVGEQYF. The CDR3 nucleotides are TGCAGTGCTCTCACGGGGGTCGGGGAGCAGTACTTC.

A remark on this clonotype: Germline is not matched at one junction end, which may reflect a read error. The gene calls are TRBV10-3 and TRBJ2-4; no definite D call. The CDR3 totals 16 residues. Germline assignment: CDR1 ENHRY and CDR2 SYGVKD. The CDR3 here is CAVSESVSDVKNIQYF. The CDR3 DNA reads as TGTGCCGTCAGTGAGTCTGTTAGTGACGTCAAAAACATTCAGTACTTC.

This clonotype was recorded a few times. This CDR3 is CASSLDPMNTEAFF. The CDR3 nucleotides read TGTGCCAGCAGCTTGGATCCCATGAACACTGAAGCTTTCTTT. The chain recombines TRBV13 with TRBJ1-1; D remains unclear. CDR3 length: 14 amino acids. With 3 bases removed from V and 0 bases from J, the gap between germline ends came to 8 bases. Germline CDR1 is PRHDT and CDR2 is FYEKMQ (reference sequence). The full variable domain, completed using reference TRBV13 and TRBJ1-1, is AAGVIQSPRHLIKEKRETATLKCYPIPRHDTVYWYQQGPGQDPQFLISFYEKMQSDKGSIPDRFSAQQFSDYHSELNMSSLELGDSALYFCASSLDPMNTEAFFGQGTRLTVV.

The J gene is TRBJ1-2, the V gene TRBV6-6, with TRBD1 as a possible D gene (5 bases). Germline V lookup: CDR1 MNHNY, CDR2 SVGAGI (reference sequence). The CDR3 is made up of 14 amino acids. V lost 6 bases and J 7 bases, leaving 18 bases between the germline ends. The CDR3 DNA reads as TGTGCCAGCAGCCCTGGGGGTAGAACCTTTGGCTACACCTTC. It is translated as CASSPGGRTFGYTF.

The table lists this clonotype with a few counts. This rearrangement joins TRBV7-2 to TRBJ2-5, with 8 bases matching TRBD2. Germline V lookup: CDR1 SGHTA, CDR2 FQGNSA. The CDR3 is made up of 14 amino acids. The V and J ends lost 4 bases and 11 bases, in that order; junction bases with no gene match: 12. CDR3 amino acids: CASSSRAGADEQYF. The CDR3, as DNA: TGTGCCAGCAGCTCTCGAGCGGGGGCTGATGAGCAGTACTTC.

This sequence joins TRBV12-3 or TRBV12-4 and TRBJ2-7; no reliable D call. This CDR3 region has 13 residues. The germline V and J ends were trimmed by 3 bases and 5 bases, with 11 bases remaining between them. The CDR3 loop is CASSFLSANEQYF. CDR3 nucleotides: TGTGCCAGCAGTTTTTTATCCGCCAACGAGCAGTACTTC.

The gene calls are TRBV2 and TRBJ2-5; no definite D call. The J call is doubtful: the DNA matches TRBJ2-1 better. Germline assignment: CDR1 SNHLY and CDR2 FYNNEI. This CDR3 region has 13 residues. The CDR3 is CASSEVSQETQFF. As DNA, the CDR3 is TGTGCCAGCAGTGAAGTAAGTCAAGAGACCCAGTTCTTC.

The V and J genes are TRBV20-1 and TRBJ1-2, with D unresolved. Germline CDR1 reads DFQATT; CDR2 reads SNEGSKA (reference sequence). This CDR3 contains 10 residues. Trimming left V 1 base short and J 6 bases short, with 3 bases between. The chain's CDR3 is CSARVDGYTF. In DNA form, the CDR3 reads TGCAGTGCTAGAGTAGATGGCTACACCTTC.

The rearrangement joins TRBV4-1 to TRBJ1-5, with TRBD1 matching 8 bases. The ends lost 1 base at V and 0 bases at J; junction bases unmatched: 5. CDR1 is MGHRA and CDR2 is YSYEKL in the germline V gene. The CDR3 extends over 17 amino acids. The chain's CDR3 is CASSQGQGADSNQPQHF. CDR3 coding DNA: TGCGCCAGCAGCCAAGGGCAGGGGGCGGATAGCAATCAGCCCCAGCATTTT.

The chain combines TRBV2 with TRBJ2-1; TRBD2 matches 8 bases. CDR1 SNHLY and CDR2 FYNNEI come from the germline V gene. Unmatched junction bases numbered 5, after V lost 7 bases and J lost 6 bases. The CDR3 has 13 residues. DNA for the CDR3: TGTGCCAGCAACGAGCGGGAGCTCAATGAGCAGTTCTTC. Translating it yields CASNERELNEQFF.

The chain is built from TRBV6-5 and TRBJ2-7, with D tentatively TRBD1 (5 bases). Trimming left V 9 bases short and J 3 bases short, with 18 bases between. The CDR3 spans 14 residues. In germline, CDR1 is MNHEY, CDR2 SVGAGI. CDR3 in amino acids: CASQKQVFNYEQYF. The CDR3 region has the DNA TGTGCCAGTCAAAAACAGGTCTTCAACTACGAGCAGTACTTC.

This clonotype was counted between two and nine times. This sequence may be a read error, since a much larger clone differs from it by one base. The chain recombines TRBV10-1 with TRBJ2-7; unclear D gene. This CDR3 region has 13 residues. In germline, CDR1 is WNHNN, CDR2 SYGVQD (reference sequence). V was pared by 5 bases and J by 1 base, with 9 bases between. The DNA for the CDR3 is TGCGCCAGCAGTTGGGTGCCTTCCTACGAGCAGTACTTC. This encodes CASSWVPSYEQYF.

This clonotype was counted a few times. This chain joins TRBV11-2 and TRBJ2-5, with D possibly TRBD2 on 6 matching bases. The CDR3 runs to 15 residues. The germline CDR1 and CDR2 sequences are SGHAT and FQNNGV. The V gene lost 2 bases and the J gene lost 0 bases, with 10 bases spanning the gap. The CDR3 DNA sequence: TGTGCCAGCAGCTTAATCAGCGGGTACCAAGAGACCCAGTACTTC. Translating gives CASSLISGYQETQYF.

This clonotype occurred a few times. In DNA, the CDR3 is TGCAGCGTTGGGGGACTCTGGAACACTGAAGCTTTCTTT. It specifies CSVGGLWNTEAFF. The chain uses TRBV29-1 and TRBJ1-1; weak D call: TRBD1 (5 bases). Germline assignment: CDR1 SQVTM and CDR2 ANQGSEA. CDR3 size: 13 residues. Trimming cost V 4 bases and J 1 base, with 10 bases left between them.

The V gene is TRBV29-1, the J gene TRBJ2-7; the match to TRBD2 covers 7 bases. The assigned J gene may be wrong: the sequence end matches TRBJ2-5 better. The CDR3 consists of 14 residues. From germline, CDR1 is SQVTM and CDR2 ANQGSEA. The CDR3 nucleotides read TGCAGCGTTGGCTCGGGGGGATCGGCAGAGACCCAGTACTTC. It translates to CSVGSGGSAETQYF.

CDR3 in DNA: TGTGCCAGCTCACCAGCCGCCGAGAACAACAAAAACATTCAGTACTTC. As protein: CASSPAAENNKNIQYF. This rearrangement joins TRBV18 to TRBJ2-4; D not certain. The CDR3 spans 16 residues. V was pared by 2 bases and J by 3 bases, with 14 bases between. The germline V gene has CDR1 KGHSH and CDR2 LQKENI.

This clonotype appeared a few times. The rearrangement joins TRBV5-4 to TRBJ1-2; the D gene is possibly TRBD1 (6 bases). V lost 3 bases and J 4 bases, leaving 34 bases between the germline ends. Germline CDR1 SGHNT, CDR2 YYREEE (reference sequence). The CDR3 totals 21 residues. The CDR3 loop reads CASSSFPVWGASVFLGYGYTF. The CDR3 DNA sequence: TGTGCCAGCAGCTCCTTTCCCGTGTGGGGGGCGTCCGTTTTCCTTGGCTATGGCTACACCTTC.

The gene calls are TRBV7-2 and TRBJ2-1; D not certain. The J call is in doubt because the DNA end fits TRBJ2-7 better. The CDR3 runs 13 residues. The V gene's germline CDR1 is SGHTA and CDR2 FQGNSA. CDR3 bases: TGTGCCAGCAGTTCTGACAACTACAATGAGCAGTACTTC. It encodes CASSSDNYNEQYF.

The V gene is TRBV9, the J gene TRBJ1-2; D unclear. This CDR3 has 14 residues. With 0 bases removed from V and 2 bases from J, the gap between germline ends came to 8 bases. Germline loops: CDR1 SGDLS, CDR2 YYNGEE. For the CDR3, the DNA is TGTGCCAGCAGCGTAGCTGGAGGGAACTATGGCTACACCTTC. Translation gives CASSVAGGNYGYTF. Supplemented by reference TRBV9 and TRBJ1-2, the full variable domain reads DSGVTQTPKHLITATGQRVTLRCSPRSGDLSVYWYQQSLDQGLQFLIQYYNGEERAKGNILERFSAQQFPDLHSELNLSSLELGDSALYFCASSVAGGNYGYTFGSGTRLTVV.

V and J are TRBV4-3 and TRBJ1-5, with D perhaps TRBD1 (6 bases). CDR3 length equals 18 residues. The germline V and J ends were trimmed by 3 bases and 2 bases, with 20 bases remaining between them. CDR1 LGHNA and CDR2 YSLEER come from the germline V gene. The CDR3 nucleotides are TGCGCCAGCAGCCAGGGACAACTCCCGGGACATCGCAATCAGCCCCAGCATTTT. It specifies CASSQGQLPGHRNQPQHF.

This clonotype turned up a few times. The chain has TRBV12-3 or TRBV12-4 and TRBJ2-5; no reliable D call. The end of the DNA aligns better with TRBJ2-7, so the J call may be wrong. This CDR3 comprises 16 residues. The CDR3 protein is CASRSMGVEEFYEQYF. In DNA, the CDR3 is TGTGCCAGCAGGTCGATGGGTGTAGAAGAGTTCTACGAGCAGTACTTC.

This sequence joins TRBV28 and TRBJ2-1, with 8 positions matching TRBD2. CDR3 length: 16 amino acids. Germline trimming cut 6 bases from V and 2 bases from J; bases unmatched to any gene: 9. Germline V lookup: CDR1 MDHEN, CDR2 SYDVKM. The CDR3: CASSYTGGPTYNEQFF. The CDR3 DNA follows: TGTGCCAGCAGCTATACGGGGGGGCCCACCTACAATGAGCAGTTCTTC.

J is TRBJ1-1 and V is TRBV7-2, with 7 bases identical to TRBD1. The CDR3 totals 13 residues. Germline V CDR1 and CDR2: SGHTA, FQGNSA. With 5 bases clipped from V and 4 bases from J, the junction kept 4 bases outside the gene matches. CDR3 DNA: TGTGCCAGCAGCACCCACAGGGGCACTGAAGCTTTCTTT. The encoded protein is CASSTHRGTEAFF.

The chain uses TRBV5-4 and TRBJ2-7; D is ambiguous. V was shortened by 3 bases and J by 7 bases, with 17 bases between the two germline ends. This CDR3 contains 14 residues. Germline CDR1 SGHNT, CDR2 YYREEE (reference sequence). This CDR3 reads CASSSGLRPDEQYF. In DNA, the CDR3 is TGTGCCAGCAGCTCGGGTCTGCGACCCGATGAGCAGTACTTC.